Below, 27 T cell receptor beta chains from the same sample are listed, as sequenced in a study of T cells after yellow fever vaccination (dated by TCRdb to the late 2010s). The sample's treatment or condition label, decoded: live attenuated yellow fever vaccine strain. Library preparation used 5' RACE. The sample was run on an Illumina HiSeq 2500. The public sequencing data were trimmed at Q25 with fastp and processed into clonotypes with MiXCR by TCRdb, which kept only in-frame beta chains. Entries that share a CDR3 protein sequence are merged under the most common genes and DNA. This sample gives some 350,000 distinct CDR3 sequences in total; 7.5% to 9% of them show up just once. The ten largest clonotypes hold over 15% of the sample. Specimen: PBMCs, collected on the day of the first yellow fever vaccination. Receptors originate from a man aged 18-30 years who received the YFV17D yellow fever vaccine.

This clonotype was recorded many times. The chain uses TRBV7-2 and TRBJ2-3, with D tentatively TRBD2 (6 bases). V was pared by 1 base and J by 0 bases, with 11 bases between. This CDR3 is built from 16 residues. Germline V lookup: CDR1 SGHTA, CDR2 FQGNSA. CDR3: CASSLVGTSSTDTQYF. The DNA for the CDR3 is TGTGCCAGCAGCTTAGTTGGGACTTCTAGCACAGATACGCAGTATTTT.

The CDR3 region has the DNA TGCGCCAGCAGTAGGTACAGTGCCTACGAGCAGTACTTC. It codes for CASSRYSAYEQYF. The J gene is TRBJ2-7, the V gene TRBV5-1; D remains unclear. Germline-derived CDR1 and CDR2 are SGHRS and YFSETQ. Deletions cut 5 bases from V and 2 bases from J, with 11 bases between. This CDR3 contains 13 residues.

The chain carries TRBV29-1 and TRBJ1-6; TRBD1 aligns across 8 bases. This CDR3 contains 14 residues. After removal of 4 bases from V and 7 bases from J, the junction contained 6 bases not matched to a gene. In germline, CDR1 is SQVTM, CDR2 ANQGSEA. This CDR3 reads CSVAQGAGNSPLHF. DNA for the CDR3: TGCAGCGTTGCCCAGGGGGCTGGGAATTCACCCCTCCACTTT.

This clonotype showed up many times. This chain connects TRBV15 to TRBJ2-5, with D possibly being TRBD1 (6 bases). The CDR3 extends over 12 amino acids. Germline lookup yields CDR1 LNHNV and CDR2 YYDKDF (reference sequence). Between the trimmed V and J ends, which lost 8 bases and 1 base, there was a span of 8 bases. Here the CDR3 reads CATGTRQETQYF. The CDR3 DNA follows: TGTGCCACCGGGACACGCCAAGAGACCCAGTACTTC.

This clonotype has a handful of counts. The chain links TRBV3-1 to TRBJ1-2, with D hard to call. The V end was cut by 1 base, the J end by 4 bases, with 13 bases between. Germline loops: CDR1 LGHDT, CDR2 YNNKEL (reference sequence). This CDR3 is built from 15 residues. For the CDR3, the DNA is TGTGCCAGCAGCCAAGTATCACCAATGACCTATGGCTACACCTTC. Amino acid sequence: CASSQVSPMTYGYTF.

This clonotype was counted only a few times. This sequence joins TRBV19 and TRBJ1-6; D uncertain. Trimming removed 7 bases at V and 8 bases at J, with 12 bases between. Germline values: CDR1 LNHDA, CDR2 SQIVND (reference sequence). This CDR3 has 13 residues. In DNA form, the CDR3 reads TGTGCCAGTATTGGTCGCGGGGATTCACCCCTCCACTTT. Amino acid sequence: CASIGRGDSPLHF.

This clonotype was observed a handful of times. The chain links TRBV12-3 or TRBV12-4 to TRBJ2-5; D call uncertain. Trimming stripped 2 bases from V and 4 bases from J, with 8 bases between. The CDR3 spans 13 residues. This CDR3 reads CASSLLARETQYF. For the CDR3, the DNA is TGTGCCAGCAGTTTACTCGCCAGAGAGACCCAGTACTTC.

J is TRBJ2-3 and V is TRBV10-3; 11 bases align to TRBD2. This CDR3 is 16 amino acids long. In germline, CDR1 is ENHRY, CDR2 SYGVKD. Trimming took 6 bases from V and 1 from J; bases not matched to a gene: 6. CDR3 residues: CAISQLAGVGTDTQYF. CDR3 DNA: TGTGCCATCAGCCAACTAGCGGGGGTGGGCACAGATACGCAGTATTTT.

The chain couples TRBV3-1 to TRBJ2-5; 8 nucleotides agree with TRBD2. The CDR3 is made up of 16 amino acids. Germline V gives CDR1 LGHDT, CDR2 YNNKEL (reference sequence). The junction had 10 bases not matched to a gene; V was cut back by 3 bases and J by 4 bases. CDR3 DNA sequence: TGTGCCAGCAGCCACCCCGGGGGGGCGGGGTTAGAGACCCAGTACTTC. Protein sequence: CASSHPGGAGLETQYF.

The chain uses TRBV6-2 or TRBV6-3 and TRBJ2-6; D is unclear. Germline CDR1 is MNHEY and CDR2 is SVGEGT. The germline V and J ends were trimmed by 8 bases and 5 bases, with 10 bases remaining between them. CDR3 length equals 13 residues. CDR3 sequence reads: CASREGWANVLTF. In DNA, the CDR3 is TGTGCCAGCCGAGAAGGTTGGGCCAACGTCCTGACTTTC.

In its sample, this clonotype was seen a few times. This sequence joins TRBV5-1 and TRBJ1-1; tentatively, D is TRBD1 (5 bases). The germline V gene has CDR1 SGHRS and CDR2 YFSETQ. The CDR3 sequence is 15 residues long. V lost 4 bases, J lost 3 bases, and 16 bases lay in between. CDR3: CASSREQGGYTEAFF. Written as DNA, the CDR3 is TGCGCCAGCAGCCGGGAGCAGGGAGGATACACTGAAGCTTTCTTT. The entire variable domain, with the rest obtained from reference TRBV5-1 and TRBJ1-1, is as follows: KAGVTQTPRYLIKTRGQQVTLSCSPISGHRSVSWYQQTPGQGLQFLFEYFSETQRNKGNFPGRFSGRQFSNSRSEMNVSTLELGDSALYLCASSREQGGYTEAFFGQGTRLTVV.

The rearrangement links TRBV4-3 to TRBJ2-3; 11 positions match TRBD2. J gave up 7 bases and V 1 base, and 7 bases lay outside the gene matches. CDR3 length: 16 amino acids. The germline V gene has CDR1 LGHNA and CDR2 YSLEER. The CDR3 is CASSQGLAGGGHTQYF. The CDR3, as DNA: TGCGCCAGCAGCCAAGGGCTAGCGGGGGGCGGTCATACGCAGTATTTT.

The V gene is TRBV6-1, the J gene TRBJ2-1, with 7 bases matching TRBD2. Trimming took 7 bases from V and 0 from J; bases not matched to a gene: 3. The germline CDR1 and CDR2 sequences are MNHNS and SASEGT. This CDR3 comprises 14 residues. CDR3 in DNA: TGTGCCAGCAAGGGCGGGGGCTCCTACAATGAGCAGTTCTTC. This encodes CASKGGGSYNEQFF.

This clonotype was counted ten times or more. In nucleotides, the CDR3 is TGTGCCAGCAGTTTCGGACAGGGTTGGGCGGGCGGCACAGATACGCAGTATTTT. Its protein product is CASSFGQGWAGGTDTQYF. This chain joins TRBV27 and TRBJ2-3, with 8 bases lining up with TRBD1. The germline gives CDR1 MNHEY, CDR2 SMNVEV (reference sequence). The ends lost 3 bases at V and 1 base at J; junction bases unmatched: 12. The CDR3 consists of 18 residues.

V gene TRBV12-3 or TRBV12-4 combines with J gene TRBJ1-1; D is possibly TRBD1 (5 bases). Trimming removed 3 bases at V and 6 bases at J, with 5 bases between. The CDR3 covers 11 residues. In DNA form, the CDR3 reads TGTGCCAGCAGTTTGGGGGCTGAAGCTTTCTTT. Translating it yields CASSLGAEAFF.

This rearrangement joins TRBV28 to TRBJ2-7, with a possible D match to TRBD2 (7 bases). This CDR3 has 17 amino acids. V dropped 6 bases and J dropped 5 bases, with 26 bases sitting between them. Germline V lookup: CDR1 MDHEN, CDR2 SYDVKM. Here the CDR3 DNA reads TGTGCCAGCAGCCCCGTGGGGGGCAACAGGGAGGGTGACGAGCAGTACGTC. It yields the protein CASSPVGGNREGDEQYV.

The sample holds a few counts of this clonotype. The V and J genes are TRBV6-1 and TRBJ1-2; TRBD1 might be the D (6 bases). V lost 5 bases and J lost 2, with 12 bases in between. Germline lookup yields CDR1 MNHNS and CDR2 SASEGT. This CDR3 spans 14 amino acids. The CDR3, as DNA: TGTGCCAGCAGTATCGGGACACACAACTATGGCTACACCTTC. As protein: CASSIGTHNYGYTF.

The chain joins TRBV19 to TRBJ2-2; D ambiguous. This CDR3 region has 14 residues. Trimming removed 4 bases at V and 1 base at J, with 7 bases between. Germline CDR1 LNHDA, CDR2 SQIVND (reference sequence). CDR3 in amino acids: CASSTRQNTGELFF. CDR3 DNA sequence: TGTGCCAGTAGTACACGGCAGAACACCGGGGAGCTGTTTTTT.

The chain couples TRBV12-3 or TRBV12-4 to TRBJ2-2; perhaps TRBD2 as D (7 bases). V gave up 8 bases and J gave up 7 bases, with 20 bases separating them. The CDR3 extends over 15 amino acids. The DNA of the CDR3 is TGTGCCAGCCTTAGAGGGGGGGTCGGTGTCGGGGAGCTGTTTTTT. Protein sequence: CASLRGGVGVGELFF.

This chain joins TRBV12-3 or TRBV12-4 and TRBJ1-3; D uncertain. This CDR3 has 15 amino acids. V was pared by 6 bases and J by 3 bases, with 15 bases between. The CDR3 nucleotides read TGTGCCAGCAGGTCTGTGGGAGGATATGGAAACACCATATATTTT. Protein product: CASRSVGGYGNTIYF.

The rearrangement uses TRBV10-2 and TRBJ2-7, with D possibly TRBD2 on 6 matching bases. Germline V gene data show CDR1 as WSHSY and CDR2 as SAAADI. The V and J ends lost 4 bases and 6 bases respectively, with 16 bases between them. The CDR3 covers 14 residues. The CDR3 coding sequence is TGCGCCAGCAGTGTTGAGGCGGGGAGTTTCGAGCAGTACGTC. Translated, it gives CASSVEAGSFEQYV.

This clonotype was seen more than once but under ten times. CDR3 bases: TGTGCCAGCAGGACCGGGACTAAAGCCTACGAGCAGTACTTC. Protein: CASRTGTKAYEQYF. The rearrangement joins TRBV5-6 to TRBJ2-7, with 7 bases aligning to TRBD2. J lost 2 bases, V lost 5 bases, and 7 bases had no gene match. Germline CDR1 and CDR2: SGHDT and YYEEEE. The CDR3 is 14 amino acids.

In its sample, this clonotype was seen a few times. CDR3 nucleotide sequence: TGTGCCAGCAGTACAGGGGCCCAAGAGACCCAGTACTTC. This encodes CASSTGAQETQYF. The chain is built from TRBV25-1 and TRBJ2-5; 7 positions agree with TRBD1. CDR3 length equals 13 residues. CDR1 and CDR2 from the germline V gene are MGHDK and SYGVNS. Trimming cost V 5 bases and J 1 base; bases outside gene matches: 1. Full variable domain (missing parts from reference TRBV25-1 and TRBJ2-5): EADIYQTPRYLVIGTGKKITLECSQTMGHDKMYWYQQDPGMELHLIHYSYGVNSTEKGDLSSESTVSRIRTEHFPLTLESARPSHTSQYLCASSTGAQETQYFGPGTRLLVL.

As DNA, the CDR3 is TGTGCCACCAGTGATCCTAGGGAGAGCTCCTACAATGAGCAGTTCTTC. Its protein product is CATSDPRESSYNEQFF. The chain has TRBV24-1 and TRBJ2-1; maybe TRBD2 (5 bases). CDR1 is KGHDR and CDR2 is SFDVKD in the germline V gene. The CDR3 runs 16 residues. Trimming pared 3 bases from V and 0 bases from J, leaving 11 bases between.

V gene TRBV5-4 combines with J gene TRBJ2-3, with TRBD1 matching 9 bases. Germline V gene data show CDR1 as SGHNT and CDR2 as YYREEE (reference sequence). V lost 4 bases to trimming and J lost 5 bases; unmatched junction nucleotides: 5. This CDR3 region has 14 residues. In DNA, the CDR3 is TGTGCCAGCAGCCCCTGGACAGGGGAAGATACGCAGTATTTT. Protein sequence: CASSPWTGEDTQYF. The full variable domain, completed using reference TRBV5-4 and TRBJ2-3, is ETGVTQSPTHLIKTRGQQVTLRCSSQSGHNTVSWYQQALGQGPQFIFQYYREEENGRGNFPPRFSGLQFPNYSSELNVNALELDDSALYLCASSPWTGEDTQYFGPGTRLTVL.

The rearrangement links TRBV25-1 to TRBJ2-1; 13 positions match TRBD2. Per the germline V gene, CDR1 is MGHDK and CDR2 is SYGVNS. Trimming removed 3 bases from V and 4 bases from J; junction bases left unmatched: 6. The length of the CDR3 is 17 residues. In DNA form, the CDR3 reads TGTGCCAGCAGTGACCACCCGGGACTAGCGGGATACAATGAGCAGTTCTTC. Its protein product is CASSDHPGLAGYNEQFF. The whole variable domain, remainder taken from reference TRBV25-1 and TRBJ2-1, is EADIYQTPRYLVIGTGKKITLECSQTMGHDKMYWYQQDPGMELHLIHYSYGVNSTEKGDLSSESTVSRIRTEHFPLTLESARPSHTSQYLCASSDHPGLAGYNEQFFGPGTRLTVL.

J is TRBJ2-5 and V is TRBV7-8; D is perhaps TRBD2 (6 bases). The V and J ends lost 8 bases and 4 bases respectively, with 14 bases between them. The CDR3 covers 13 residues. Germline CDR1 is SGHVS and CDR2 is FQNEAQ. CDR3: CASLSWRGETQYF. CDR3 DNA: TGTGCCAGCTTGAGTTGGCGGGGAGAGACCCAGTACTTC.